These 21 T cell receptor beta chains came from one sample sequenced in a study of T-cell reconstitution after alpha-beta-depleted transplantation in children. This sample's TCRbeta library carried unique molecular identifier barcodes. TCRdb fed the PCR reads into MiXCR, producing one record per CDR3 protein. The sample has 800,000 to 1,000,000 distinct CDR3 sequences, roughly 29% seen once. The specimen comprised PBMCs, mostly from graft donor cells, sampled 360 days after TCRalphabeta/CD19-depleted stem cell transplant. All receptors derive from a boy under two years old who had a stem cell transplant for SCID, so the T cells may come from the graft donor.

The rearrangement joins TRBV10-3 to TRBJ2-3, with 9 positions matching TRBD2. V was pared by 7 bases and J by 0 bases, with 5 bases of the junction left unmatched. Per the germline V gene, CDR1 is ENHRY and CDR2 is SYGVKD. CDR3 size: 15 residues. CDR3 in amino acids: CAITELAGSTDTQYF. CDR3 sequence (DNA): TGTGCCATCACCGAGCTAGCGGGGAGCACAGATACGCAGTATTTT.

This clonotype appeared a few times. The J gene is TRBJ1-2, the V gene TRBV5-4, with D perhaps matching TRBD1 (6 bases). Germline V gene lookup returns CDR1 SGHNT and CDR2 YYREEE (reference sequence). This CDR3 region has 13 residues. V dropped 1 base and J dropped 6 bases, with 10 bases sitting between them. The CDR3 DNA sequence: TGTGCCAGCAGCTTGCTGGGGGGCCATGGCTACACCTTC. Translated, it gives CASSLLGGHGYTF.

The chain employs TRBV9 and TRBJ2-1, with D possibly TRBD1 on 8 matching bases. This CDR3 has 18 residues. Germline CDR1 and CDR2: SGDLS and YYNGEE. V dropped 2 bases and J dropped 2 bases, with 20 bases sitting between them. CDR3 region: CASSVSGRGTGPYNEQFF. The CDR3 bases are TGTGCCAGCAGCGTCTCAGGGCGGGGGACAGGTCCCTACAATGAGCAGTTCTTC.

The genes are TRBV7-2 and TRBJ2-3, with 10 bases matching TRBD2. Per the germline V gene, CDR1 is SGHTA and CDR2 is FQGNSA. V shed 3 bases and J 5 bases; nucleotides not matched to a gene: 5. CDR3 length: 15 amino acids. CDR3 protein: CASSLVAGGVDTQYF. CDR3 in DNA: TGTGCCAGCAGCTTGGTAGCGGGGGGCGTAGATACGCAGTATTTT.

The table lists this clonotype with a few counts. The gene calls are TRBV9 and TRBJ2-3; D is possibly TRBD2 (6 bases). Germline assignment: CDR1 SGDLS and CDR2 YYNGEE. The CDR3 is 13 amino acids. Trimming shortened V by 4 bases and J by 6 bases, and 12 bases separated the two germline ends. DNA for the CDR3: TGTGCCAGCAGCCGCTCCGCGGGGGATACGCAGTATTTT. Its translation is CASSRSAGDTQYF.

DNA of the CDR3: TGCGCCAGCAGCTTGCCGAACCCAATCCCGAACACCGGGGAGCTGTTTTTT. Translated, it gives CASSLPNPIPNTGELFF. The chain joins TRBV5-1 to TRBJ2-2; D ambiguous. V dropped 1 base and J dropped 0 bases, with 13 bases sitting between them. The CDR3 spans 17 residues. Germline V CDR1 and CDR2: SGHRS, YFSETQ.

As to this clonotype: This clone may be a read error of a much larger clone one base away. The gene calls are TRBV6-5 and TRBJ1-2; D is undetermined. V shed 2 bases and J shed 4 bases, with 5 bases lying between them. The CDR3 has 12 residues. Germline V gene lookup returns CDR1 MNHEY and CDR2 SVGAGI. CDR3 bases: TGTGCCAGCAGTTACAAGGGCTATGGCTACACCTTC. It encodes CASSYKGYGYTF.

This clonotype was detected ten times or more. This chain links TRBV11-2 with TRBJ2-1; TRBD2 matches 7 bases. V trimming: 3 bases; J trimming: 9 bases; junction bases outside the gene matches: 5. Germline CDR1 SGHAT, CDR2 FQNNGV. CDR3 length equals 13 residues. CDR3: CASSLGGRSEQFF. CDR3 DNA: TGTGCCAGCAGCTTGGGCGGGAGAAGTGAGCAGTTCTTC.

This clonotype was found many times. This chain links TRBV5-1 with TRBJ2-3; 12 nucleotides align to TRBD2. V was clipped by 3 bases and J by 3 bases; unmatched bases: 5. CDR3 length equals 16 residues. Looked up from germline, CDR1 is SGHRS and CDR2 is YFSETQ. The CDR3 sequence is CASSSTSGGTTDTQYF. In DNA, the CDR3 is TGCGCCAGCAGCTCAACTAGCGGGGGGACGACAGATACGCAGTATTTT.

The table lists this clonotype with many counts. The J gene is TRBJ2-1, the V gene TRBV5-1, with TRBD2 matching over 13 bases. The CDR3 sequence is 17 residues long. Germline CDR1 is SGHRS and CDR2 is YFSETQ. The J segment lost 8 bases and the V segment lost 4 bases, leaving 12 bases of the junction unmatched. CDR3 in amino acids: CASSHRLAGGPKDEQFF. DNA of the CDR3: TGCGCCAGCAGCCATCGACTAGCGGGGGGCCCCAAGGATGAGCAGTTCTTC. Based on the CDR3 plus reference TRBV5-1 and TRBJ2-1, the full variable domain is KAGVTQTPRYLIKTRGQQVTLSCSPISGHRSVSWYQQTPGQGLQFLFEYFSETQRNKGNFPGRFSGRQFSNSRSEMNVSTLELGDSALYLCASSHRLAGGPKDEQFFGPGTRLTVL.

The table lists this clonotype with a few counts. The chain couples TRBV20-1 to TRBJ2-2; D unclear. CDR3 length: 13 amino acids. Germline values: CDR1 DFQATT, CDR2 SNEGSKA (reference sequence). V was clipped by 2 bases and J by 4 bases, with 8 bases between them. The CDR3 protein is CSARRPVTGELFF. The CDR3 DNA is TGCAGTGCTAGACGTCCAGTCACCGGGGAGCTGTTTTTT.

This clonotype came up a few times. The chain recombines TRBV5-6 with TRBJ2-2; TRBD1 aligns across 8 bases. This CDR3 contains 17 residues. V lost 1 base to trimming and J lost 0 bases; unmatched junction nucleotides: 5. CDR1 is SGHDT, CDR2 YYEEEE, per germline. The CDR3 spells CASSLYGQGPNTGELFF. CDR3 in DNA: TGTGCCAGCAGCTTGTACGGACAGGGACCGAACACCGGGGAGCTGTTTTTT.

This clonotype was seen more than once but under ten times. The genes are TRBV7-8 and TRBJ1-2; the D is unclear. CDR1 and CDR2 (germline): SGHVS, FQNEAQ. V lost 5 bases to trimming and J lost 4 bases, with 17 bases between them. This CDR3 region has 15 residues. CDR3 DNA: TGTGCCAGCAGCCTAGGGTCCGCGGGGTTCTATGGCTACACCTTC. Its protein is CASSLGSAGFYGYTF.

This clonotype was observed a few times. This chain connects TRBV15 to TRBJ2-3; TRBD2 is a possible D gene (5 bases). The CDR3 has 11 residues. V gave up 8 bases and J gave up 5 bases, with 8 bases separating them. Germline CDR1 is LNHNV and CDR2 is YYDKDF (reference sequence). The CDR3 reads CATLREDTQYF. The CDR3 DNA follows: TGTGCCACCCTGAGGGAAGATACGCAGTATTTT.

The chain employs TRBV5-1 and TRBJ1-4; possibly TRBD1 for D (5 bases). Trimming took off 4 bases at V and 3 bases at J, with 7 bases between the two ends. The germline V gene has CDR1 SGHRS and CDR2 YFSETQ. This CDR3 is 13 amino acids long. The CDR3 DNA reads as TGCGCCAGCAGCGAGGGACCTAATGAAAAACTGTTTTTT. Its protein product is CASSEGPNEKLFF.

The chain joins TRBV5-1 to TRBJ2-1, with D possibly being TRBD1 (6 bases). Per germline, CDR1 SGHRS and CDR2 YFSETQ. CDR3 size: 14 residues. V lost 4 bases and J 6 bases, leaving 14 bases between the germline ends. CDR3 region: CASSPSQGSNEQFF. DNA of the CDR3: TGCGCCAGCAGCCCCTCACAGGGCTCCAATGAGCAGTTCTTC.

The chain uses TRBV15 and TRBJ2-3; 7 nucleotides agree with TRBD1. Germline V lookup: CDR1 LNHNV, CDR2 YYDKDF (reference sequence). With 0 bases clipped from V and 2 bases from J, the junction kept 2 bases outside the gene matches. The CDR3 length is 15 residues. The CDR3 DNA follows: TGTGCCACCAGCAGAGACGACAGGGCCACAGATACGCAGTATTTT. Amino acids: CATSRDDRATDTQYF.

Written as DNA, the CDR3 is TGCAGTGCCATGACTAGCGGGAACTACAATGAGCAGTTCTTC. It specifies CSAMTSGNYNEQFF. The chain recombines TRBV20-1 with TRBJ2-1; TRBD2 agrees at 11 bases. Germline CDR1 DFQATT, CDR2 SNEGSKA (reference sequence). Germline trimming cut 6 bases from V and 3 bases from J; bases unmatched to any gene: 4. The CDR3 contains 14 residues.

CDR3 sequence reads: CASSSRGPRREGDEQFF. CDR3 coding DNA: TGTGCCAGCAGTTCTCGGGGCCCTCGTCGGGAGGGCGATGAGCAGTTCTTC. V usage is TRBV12-3 or TRBV12-4 and J usage is TRBJ2-1, with 8 bases identical to TRBD2. CDR3 size: 17 residues. After removal of 4 bases from V and 8 bases from J, the junction contained 16 bases not matched to a gene.

Only a few counts were recorded for this clonotype. The V and J genes are TRBV20-1 and TRBJ2-7, with D perhaps being TRBD1 or TRBD2 (5 bases each). CDR3 length equals 14 residues. The germline gives CDR1 DFQATT, CDR2 SNEGSKA (reference sequence). Trimming left V 3 bases short and J 3 bases short, with 15 bases between. The CDR3 DNA is TGCAGTGCTAGGCGAGATTTTGGGGGCTACGAGCAGTACTTC. This encodes CSARRDFGGYEQYF.

The gene calls are TRBV4-1 and TRBJ1-1, with D tentatively TRBD1 (6 bases). Germline assignment: CDR1 MGHRA and CDR2 YSYEKL. The CDR3 length is 17 residues. The germline V and J ends were trimmed by 4 bases and 0 bases, with 18 bases remaining between them. DNA of the CDR3: TGCGCCAGCAGCCCGTCGGGGGGCGTAAGGCTGAACACTGAAGCTTTCTTT. Its translation is CASSPSGGVRLNTEAFF.